This T cell receptor beta chain is from a study of T cell repertoires in cytomegalovirus infection. The overall study: Public TCR beta signatures indicated both CMV infection and matching HLA type. General study findings and limits: The cumulative frequency of public TCR beta families distinguished individuals who carried CMV together with the relevant HLA.

TCRdb re-derived calls from the reads in MiXCR, one entry per CDR3 protein. The sample has fewer than 1,000,000 distinct CDR3 sequences, more than 25% seen once. Germline CDR1 is LNHDA and CDR2 is SQIVND (reference sequence). V shed 3 bases and J shed 0 bases, with 5 bases lying between them. This CDR3 has 13 amino acids. This clonotype was detected a few times. Its antigen remains unknown. This specimen consisted of cultured CD8+ T cells from PBMCs, obtained from culture after CMV antigen stimulation. The sequence was obtained from a human donor in good health (CMV status not recorded). Some clones in this sample may be carry-over from other donors' samples. The chain recombines TRBV19 with TRBJ1-1; unclear D gene. The CDR3 region has the DNA TGTGCCAGTAGTATGGCAATGAACACTGAAGCTTTCTTT. The encoded protein is CASSMAMNTEAFF.